Below are 7 T cell receptor beta chains sequenced from a single sample in a study of neurological immune-mediated disorders (dated by TCRdb to between 2019 and 2020). Receptor libraries were prepared by 5' RACE. TCRdb lists the instrument as Illumina HiSeq 2500. TCRdb reprocessed the public reads (quality trimming at Q25 with fastp, clone calling with MiXCR) and kept in-frame beta chains. Duplicate CDR3 protein sequences are folded into a single record with the most common DNA and genes. The sample records around 47,000 distinct CDR3 sequences, 20% to 25% of which are singletons. The top ten hold almost 4.5% of the sample. According to the study, the label for this sample's time point signals: technical triplicate 3. The sample consisted of PBMCs. These TCRs come from a man aged 55 to 70 with HTLV-1-associated myelopathy (HAM/TSP).

This clonotype was detected ten times or more. The chain recombines TRBV5-1 with TRBJ2-1, with TRBD2 matching over 7 bases. V shed 7 bases, J shed 8 bases, and the junction held 15 bases outside the gene matches. The CDR3 totals 15 residues. Germline values: CDR1 SGHRS, CDR2 YFSETQ. The CDR3 DNA sequence: TGCGCCAGCTCTCGGGAGGTCAAGAATCGGTATGAGCAGTTCTTC. The encoded protein is CASSREVKNRYEQFF.

The chain joins TRBV5-4 to TRBJ2-1, with D possibly matching TRBD2 (5 bases). Trimming left V 4 bases short and J 6 bases short, with 14 bases between. The CDR3 runs to 14 residues. The germline gives CDR1 SGHNT, CDR2 YYREEE (reference sequence). CDR3 bases: TGTGCCAGCAGCCAACCGACTGGAGGCAATGAGCAGTTCTTC. Residues: CASSQPTGGNEQFF.

This clonotype was found a few times. This rearrangement joins TRBV6-1 to TRBJ2-7; 12 bases line up with TRBD2. V was pared by 1 base and J by 2 bases, with 6 bases of the junction left unmatched. The CDR3 consists of 17 residues. Germline values: CDR1 MNHNS, CDR2 SASEGT. The CDR3 protein is CASSEVTSGRNPYEQYF. In DNA, the CDR3 is TGTGCCAGCAGTGAAGTTACTAGCGGGAGGAACCCCTACGAGCAGTACTTC.

This clonotype was seen ten or more times. The rearrangement uses TRBV12-5 and TRBJ1-1; D unclear. The CDR3 runs to 12 residues. Germline V gives CDR1 LGHNT, CDR2 FRNRAP. The V gene lost 1 base and the J gene lost 7 bases, with 7 bases spanning the gap. The CDR3 spells CASGLAGGEAFF. The CDR3 nucleotides are TGTGCTAGTGGTTTGGCCGGAGGTGAAGCTTTCTTT.

This clonotype was found many times. The chain employs TRBV20-1 and TRBJ2-1, with 9 bases fitting TRBD2. This CDR3 comprises 12 residues. The V segment lost 7 bases and the J segment 5 bases; nucleotides outside the gene matches: 3. The germline gives CDR1 DFQATT, CDR2 SNEGSKA (reference sequence). The CDR3 region is CSVRGGNNEQFF. The CDR3 coding sequence is TGCAGTGTGCGGGGGGGGAACAATGAGCAGTTCTTC.

This rearrangement joins TRBV7-2 to TRBJ1-5; tentative D call: TRBD1 (5 bases). There are 17 residues in the CDR3. The V and J ends lost 1 base and 0 bases respectively, with 13 bases between them. Germline-derived CDR1 and CDR2 are SGHTA and FQGNSA. DNA for the CDR3: TGTGCCAGCAGCTTAGGGGCGCAGGGAATTAGCAATCAGCCCCAGCATTTT. It is translated as CASSLGAQGISNQPQHF.

The sample holds many counts of this clonotype. The chain links TRBV20-1 to TRBJ1-1; D unresolved. V was trimmed by 1 base and J by 4 bases, leaving 1 base between them. The CDR3 consists of 10 residues. Per germline, CDR1 DFQATT and CDR2 SNEGSKA (reference sequence). CDR3 sequence: CSARATEAFF. The CDR3 region has the DNA TGCAGTGCTAGAGCCACTGAAGCTTTCTTT.